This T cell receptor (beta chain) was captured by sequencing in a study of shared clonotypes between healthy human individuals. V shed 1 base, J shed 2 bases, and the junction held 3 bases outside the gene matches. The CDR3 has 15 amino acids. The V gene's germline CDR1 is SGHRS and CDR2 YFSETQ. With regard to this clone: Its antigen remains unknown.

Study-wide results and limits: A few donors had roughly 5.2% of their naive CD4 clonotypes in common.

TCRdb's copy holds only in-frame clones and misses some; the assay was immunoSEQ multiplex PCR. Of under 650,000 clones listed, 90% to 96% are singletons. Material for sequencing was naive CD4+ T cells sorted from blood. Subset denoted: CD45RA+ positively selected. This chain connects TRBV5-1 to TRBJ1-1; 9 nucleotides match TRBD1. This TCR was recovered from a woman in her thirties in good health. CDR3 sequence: CASSLTGGDNTEAFF. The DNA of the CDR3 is TGCGCCAGCAGCTTGACAGGGGGCGACAACACTGAAGCTTTCTTT.